In its sample, the clone carrying this T cell receptor beta chain was seen many times. Its antigen is unidentified. This record belongs to a study of CD8 T cells in ankylosing spondylitis. With molecular barcodes, quantitative 5'-RACE was used to make the TCR beta libraries. Each CDR3 protein gets one entry after TCRdb re-called the 5' RACE reads with MiXCR. Of 150,000 to 200,000 distinct CDR3 sequences listed, 18% are singletons. The V end was cut by 4 bases, the J end by 2 bases, with 15 bases between. The CDR3 totals 16 residues. The V gene's germline CDR1 is MGHDK and CDR2 SYGVNS. Overall study results and limits: Some motif variants were previously reported in reactive arthritis synovial fluid and blood.

This receptor was obtained from a male donor under 30 with ankylosing spondylitis or in good health (not recorded which). Sequencing was done on a sample of blood, either unsorted or a sorted T cell fraction (not recorded which). The J gene is TRBJ2-4, the V gene TRBV25-1; D is tentatively TRBD1 or TRBD2 (6 bases each). CDR3: CASSATGGDPKNIQYF. The CDR3 bases are TGTGCCAGCAGTGCGACAGGCGGGGACCCCAAAAACATTCAGTACTTC.